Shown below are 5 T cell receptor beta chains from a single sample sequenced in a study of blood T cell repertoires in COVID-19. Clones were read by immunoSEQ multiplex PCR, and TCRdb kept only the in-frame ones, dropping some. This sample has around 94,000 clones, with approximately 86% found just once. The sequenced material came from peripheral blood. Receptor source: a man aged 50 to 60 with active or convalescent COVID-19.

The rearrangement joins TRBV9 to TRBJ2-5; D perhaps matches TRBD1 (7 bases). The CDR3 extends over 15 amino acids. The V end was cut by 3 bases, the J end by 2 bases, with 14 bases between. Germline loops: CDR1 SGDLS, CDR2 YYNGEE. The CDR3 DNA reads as TGTGCCAGCAGCGGGCGGGACAGCCATCAAGAGACCCAGTACTTC. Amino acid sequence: CASSGRDSHQETQYF.

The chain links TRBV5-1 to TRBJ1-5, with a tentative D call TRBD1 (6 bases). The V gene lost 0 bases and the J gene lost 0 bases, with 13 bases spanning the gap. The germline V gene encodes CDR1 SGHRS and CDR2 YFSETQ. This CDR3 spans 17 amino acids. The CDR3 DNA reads TGCGCCAGCAGCTTGGGGCCGCGGGGGGCTAGCAATCAGCCCCAGCATTTT. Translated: CASSLGPRGASNQPQHF. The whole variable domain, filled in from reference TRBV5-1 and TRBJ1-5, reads KAGVTQTPRYLIKTRGQQVTLSCSPISGHRSVSWYQQTPGQGLQFLFEYFSETQRNKGNFPGRFSGRQFSNSRSEMNVSTLELGDSALYLCASSLGPRGASNQPQHFGDGTRLSIL.

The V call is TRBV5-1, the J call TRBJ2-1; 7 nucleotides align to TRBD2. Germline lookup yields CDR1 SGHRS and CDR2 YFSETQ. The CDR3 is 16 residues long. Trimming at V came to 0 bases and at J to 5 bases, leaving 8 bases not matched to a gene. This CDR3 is CASSLGASGANNEQFF. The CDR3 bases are TGCGCCAGCAGCTTGGGGGCTAGCGGCGCTAACAATGAGCAGTTCTTC.

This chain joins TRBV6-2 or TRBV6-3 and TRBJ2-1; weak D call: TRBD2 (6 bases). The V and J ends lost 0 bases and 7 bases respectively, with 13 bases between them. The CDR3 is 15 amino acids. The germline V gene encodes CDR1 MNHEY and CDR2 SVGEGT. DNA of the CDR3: TGTGCCAGCAGTTACTCGATGGCGGGGTTGAATGAGCAGTTCTTC. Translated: CASSYSMAGLNEQFF.

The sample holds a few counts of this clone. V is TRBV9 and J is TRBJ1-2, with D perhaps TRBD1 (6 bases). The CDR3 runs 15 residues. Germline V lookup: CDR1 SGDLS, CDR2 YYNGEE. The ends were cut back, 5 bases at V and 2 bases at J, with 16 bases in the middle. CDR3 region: CASRQSAGTNYGYTF. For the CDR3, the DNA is TGTGCCAGCAGACAATCAGCAGGGACAAACTATGGCTACACCTTC. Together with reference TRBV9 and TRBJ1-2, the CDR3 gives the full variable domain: DSGVTQTPKHLITATGQRVTLRCSPRSGDLSVYWYQQSLDQGLQFLIQYYNGEERAKGNILERFSAQQFPDLHSELNLSSLELGDSALYFCASRQSAGTNYGYTFGSGTRLTVV.